This T cell receptor (beta chain) emerged from a study of tumor-infiltrating T cells and Merkel cell polyomavirus. The wider study: The study examined CD8+ T cells specific for the Merkel cell polyomavirus KLL epitope.

CDR3 length: 14 residues. J gave up 6 bases and V 0 bases, and 3 bases lay outside the gene matches. Germline lookup yields CDR1 SEHNR and CDR2 FQNEAQ (reference sequence). Clones were read by immunoSEQ multiplex PCR, and TCRdb kept only the in-frame ones, dropping some. The sample shows several thousand clones, about four fifths of them seen only once. All patients' tumors stained robustly positive for Merkel cell polyomavirus Large T antigen by immunohistochemistry. The sample comprised tumor tissue. This clonotype was sampled from a man aged 50 or older with Merkel cell carcinoma. This chain joins TRBV7-9 and TRBJ1-1; 8 positions match TRBD1. CDR3 region: CASSLASTGAEAFF. The CDR3 nucleotides are TGTGCCAGCAGCTTAGCCTCGACAGGGGCTGAAGCTTTCTTT.